These T cell receptor beta chains were read from a single sample in a study of cytomegalovirus exposure and HLA in healthy donors. Sequencing was performed with immunoSEQ multiplex PCR; in TCRdb, only in-frame clones are kept and a portion is missing. The table shows 150,000 to 200,000 clones, with more than 70% occurring only once. The sample comprised PBMCs. Receptors originate from a man in his thirties or forties in good health and CMV-seropositive. Each CDR3 is given with its conserved first and last residue. A D gene is named only where the DNA matches it firmly. Expanded clones get a size class; other rows say once, few or many, or leave the size out.

clone_size,j_call,d_call,v_call,cdr3_nt,cdr3_aa
NA,TRBJ2-3,TRBD2,TRBV7-3,TGTGCCAGCAGTCGGACTACTAGCGGGGGCACAGATACGCAGTATTTT,CASSRTTSGGTDTQYF
NA,TRBJ1-6,TRBD1,TRBV10-3,TGTGCCATGCCCTTAGAGACAGGGGTTCTTAATTCACCCCTCCACTTT,CAMPLETGVLNSPLHF
NA,TRBJ2-5,TRBD1,TRBV7-3,TGTGCCAGCAGCCCATCGACAGGGGAAGAGACCCAGTACTTC,CASSPSTGEETQYF
NA,TRBJ1-4,NA,TRBV30,TGTGCCTGGAGTGTTGAGGAGGGCCGGACCGCCAAACTGTTTTTT,CAWSVEEGRTAKLFF
NA,TRBJ2-1,NA,TRBV7-2,TGTGCCAGCAGCTTAAATTCTCCGGCGGGGGCTAACTACAATGAGCAGTTCTTC,CASSLNSPAGANYNEQFF
NA,TRBJ2-7,NA,TRBV6-1,TGTGCCAGCAGTAGGGAAGAGGGTACCTACGAGCAGTACTTC,CASSREEGTYEQYF
once,TRBJ1-2,NA,TRBV5-1,TGCGCCAGCAGCGTGGACGGGGGGCTCTATGGCTACACCTTC,CASSVDGGLYGYTF
once,TRBJ2-7,NA,TRBV28,TGTGCCAGCAGTGCGACTGCTAATGAGCAGTACTTC,CASSATANEQYF
once,TRBJ2-3,TRBD2,TRBV7-8,TGTGCCAGCACCATTAGCGGGAGGGCAGATACGCAGTATTTT,CASTISGRADTQYF
NA,TRBJ1-4,NA,TRBV5-1,TGCGCCAGCAGCGCGGGTCTTAATGAAAAACTGTTTTTT,CASSAGLNEKLFF
NA,TRBJ2-3,TRBD2,TRBV27,TGTGCCAGCCGAGCCCTGACTAGCGGGAGATGGGGCACAGATACGCAGTATTTT,CASRALTSGRWGTDTQYF
NA,TRBJ2-7,NA,TRBV28,TGTGCCAGCAGCTACCCGGGGGAATCATCCTACGAGCAGTACTTC,CASSYPGESSYEQYF
NA,TRBJ2-7,TRBD1,TRBV29-1,TGCAGCGTTGCTCGGGACAGTGTAGAGCAGTACTTC,CSVARDSVEQYF
NA,TRBJ2-1,NA,TRBV11-2,TGTGCCAGCAGCTTAGCAGAGGCCTCCCAGTTCTTC,CASSLAEASQFF
NA,TRBJ2-1,TRBD2,TRBV4-1,TGCGCCAGCAGACAAGGGTTACTAGCGGAGGGCCAGAGGGGCAATGAGCAGTTCTTC,CASRQGLLAEGQRGNEQFF